The 4 T cell receptor beta chains below were found in one sample sequenced in a study of early T cells in non-severe SARS-CoV-2 infection. TCRdb fed the 5' RACE reads into MiXCR, producing one record per CDR3 protein. The sample contains roughly 12,000 distinct CDR3 sequences, 4.8% of which appear only once. The sequenced sample consisted of whole blood. These receptors came from an adult who was a healthcare worker with PCR-confirmed SARS-CoV-2 infection or an uninfected control (not recorded which).

This clonotype occurred many times. The J gene is TRBJ2-5, the V gene TRBV6-5, with 11 bases identical to TRBD2. The CDR3 extends over 17 amino acids. Germline-derived CDR1 and CDR2 are MNHEY and SVGAGI. Losses at the gene ends were 2 bases for V and 2 bases for J; bases not matched to a gene: 7. The CDR3 DNA is TGTGCCAGCAGTTACGGTCGACTAGCGGGGAATCAAGAGACCCAGTACTTC. Translated: CASSYGRLAGNQETQYF.

The table lists this clonotype with a few counts. The chain carries TRBV20-1 and TRBJ1-1; D is unclear. The CDR3 consists of 12 residues. Germline V gene lookup returns CDR1 DFQATT and CDR2 SNEGSKA (reference sequence). Trimming took 3 bases from V and 8 from J, leaving 13 bases between them. The CDR3 coding sequence is TGCAGTGCTAGTGGAGGGCATTTGGAAGCTTTCTTT. Protein: CSASGGHLEAFF.

The V gene is TRBV7-6, the J gene TRBJ2-7, with 9 bases fitting TRBD2. This CDR3 comprises 15 residues. J gave up 4 bases and V 8 bases, and 12 bases lay outside the gene matches. CDR1 is SGHVS and CDR2 is FNYEAQ in the germline V gene. CDR3 residues: CASARGSGGVYEQYF. The DNA for the CDR3 is TGTGCCAGCGCCCGCGGTAGCGGGGGAGTATACGAGCAGTACTTC.

Of note for this clonotype: A much larger clone sits a single nucleotide away, making a read error possible. The gene calls are TRBV14 and TRBJ1-1; D unclear. Germline V gene data show CDR1 as SGHDN and CDR2 as FVKESK. There are 14 residues in the CDR3. CDR3 amino acids: CASSLRRVGTKAFF. In nucleotides, the CDR3 is TGTGCCAGCAGCCTCCGGAGGGTTGGCACTAAAGCTTTCTTT.